This T cell receptor beta chain comes out of a study of blood T cell repertoires in COVID-19. Seattle's cohort entered during active infection and was followed longitudinally. Original analysis: How many nucleated cells were present was estimated from reference gene primer amplification. The assay was immunoSEQ multiplex PCR, and TCRdb's table has in-frame clones only and misses some. V, J and clone size are those of that table, while D and trimming were read from the DNA. The data show about 190,000 clones, with 82% seen just once and approximately 7.8% held by the top ten. Trimming pared 5 bases from V and 6 bases from J, leaving 17 bases between. The CDR3 sequence is 15 residues long. The V gene's germline CDR1 is MDHEN and CDR2 SYDVKM. This clone showed up just a few times.

The sample was peripheral blood. The chain combines TRBV28 with TRBJ1-5, with a tentative D call TRBD1 (6 bases). The receptor's source is a woman aged 55 to 70 with COVID-19, enrolled during active disease. As DNA, the CDR3 is TGTGCCAGCAGTCCCGCGGGGGGGCAGGGTCAGCCCCAGCATTTT. Translation gives CASSPAGGQGQPQHF.